This TCR beta chain was sequenced for a study of T cell responses to AZD1222 COVID-19 vaccine. The V end lost 3 bases, the J end lost 8 bases, and 11 bases lay between the germline ends. This CDR3 is 13 amino acids long. Germline V gene sequence: CDR1 MNHEY, CDR2 SVGEGT. The protocol was immunoSEQ multiplex PCR, while the TCRdb copy is restricted to in-frame clones and leaves out a portion. The table lists approximately 110,000 clones, more than 90% of them singletons. Here the sequenced sample was peripheral blood, taken on day 0 of AZD1222 vaccination. The TCR was taken from an adult in good health. The chain recombines TRBV6-2 or TRBV6-3 with TRBJ2-1, with D perhaps TRBD2 (5 bases). The CDR3 region is CASSYGGRDEQFF. The CDR3 DNA reads TGTGCCAGCAGTTATGGCGGGCGTGATGAGCAGTTCTTC.